Presented here are 24 T cell receptor beta chains from one specimen sequenced in a study of blood T cell repertoires in COVID-19. Method: immunoSEQ multiplex PCR; TCRdb's copy keeps in-frame clones and lacks some. Of a few hundred thousand clones in the sample, 89% are singletons; the top ten hold roughly 10%. Sequencing input: peripheral blood. These TCRs come from a woman between 25 and 40 years old with COVID-19, enrolled during active disease.

The chain joins TRBV7-8 to TRBJ1-1; 11 nucleotides agree with TRBD1. The germline V gene has CDR1 SGHVS and CDR2 FQNEAQ. Trimming took 4 bases from V and 4 from J; bases not matched to a gene: 8. The CDR3 has 16 residues. CDR3 DNA: TGTGCCAGCAGCTCTCCGGACAGGGGGCTGACCACTGAAGCTTTCTTT. Protein sequence: CASSSPDRGLTTEAFF.

The gene calls are TRBV21-1 and TRBJ1-5; TRBD1 reflects the table's D call only, with no check against the DNA. TRBV21-1 is tagged as a pseudogene. The CDR3 totals 16 residues. CDR3 coding DNA: TGTGCCAGCAGCAACGAGGACAGGGGTCAGGATCAGCCCCAGCATTTT. It yields the protein CASSNEDRGQDQPQHF.

The chain employs TRBV11-2 and TRBJ2-7; TRBD2 agrees at 7 bases. With V trimmed by 1 base and J by 10 bases, 7 bases remained unmatched. The CDR3 has 13 residues. The germline V gene has CDR1 SGHAT and CDR2 FQNNGV. The CDR3 reads CASSLGGLWEQYF. The CDR3, as DNA: TGTGCCAGCAGCTTAGGGGGACTATGGGAACAGTACTTC.

This clone has only a few counts. V and J are TRBV7-9 and TRBJ2-5; TRBD2 is a possible D gene (7 bases). CDR1 SEHNR and CDR2 FQNEAQ come from the germline V gene (reference sequence). This CDR3 contains 15 residues. V was shortened by 6 bases and J by 5 bases, with 19 bases between the two germline ends. CDR3 bases: TGTGCCAGCAGTCCTCGTTTCGGGGGGCAGGAGACCCAGTACTTC. Residues: CASSPRFGGQETQYF.

V usage is TRBV4-1 and J usage is TRBJ2-1; TRBD2 agrees at 12 bases. V lost 3 bases and J lost 7; bases outside the gene matches: 7. Germline CDR1 and CDR2: MGHRA and YSYEKL. The CDR3 covers 16 residues. CDR3 coding DNA: TGCGCCAGCAGCCACCCAGCTAGCGGGGGGGGTAATGAGCAGTTCTTC. Its protein product is CASSHPASGGGNEQFF.

This clone was found once. The chain uses TRBV5-5 and TRBJ1-3, with D perhaps TRBD1 (5 bases). V was cut by 6 bases and J by 0 bases, with 16 bases left in between. Germline V gives CDR1 SGHKS, CDR2 YYEKEE (reference sequence). The CDR3 has 16 residues. CDR3 sequence (DNA): TGTGCCAGCAATCTAGGGGCGCCCAACTCTGGAAACACCATATATTTT. Amino acid sequence: CASNLGAPNSGNTIYF.

This chain connects TRBV5-4 to TRBJ2-7, with a tentative D call TRBD2 (6 bases). The CDR3 length is 13 residues. The germline CDR1 and CDR2 sequences are SGHNT and YYREEE (reference sequence). Deletions cut 0 bases from V and 9 bases from J, with 13 bases between. CDR3 DNA: TGTGCCAGCAGCTTGGATGCGGGGCGTTTGCAGTACTTC. The encoded protein is CASSLDAGRLQYF. Complete variable domain (other parts from reference TRBV5-4 and TRBJ2-7): ETGVTQSPTHLIKTRGQQVTLRCSSQSGHNTVSWYQQALGQGPQFIFQYYREEENGRGNFPPRFSGLQFPNYSSELNVNALELDDSALYLCASSLDAGRLQYFGPGTRLTVT.

CDR3 protein: CASSPGGSDSEAFF. CDR3 DNA: TGTGCCAGCAGCCCAGGGGGTTCGGACAGCGAAGCTTTCTTT. The chain is built from TRBV7-9 and TRBJ1-1, with 7 nucleotides matching TRBD1. Germline CDR1 and CDR2: SEHNR and FQNEAQ (reference sequence). Unmatched junction bases numbered 11, after V lost 5 bases and J lost 8 bases. The CDR3 totals 14 residues.

The rearrangement links TRBV21-1 to TRBJ1-4; TRBD1, the table's D call, was not compared with the DNA. TRBV21-1 is described as a pseudogene. CDR3 length equals 15 residues. The CDR3, as DNA: TGTGCCAGCAGCAAAGCGCATAGGGGGCCTGAAAAACTGTTTTTT. Residues: CASSKAHRGPEKLFF.

This chain joins TRBV7-9 and TRBJ2-5, with 11 nucleotides matching TRBD1. CDR1 is SEHNR, CDR2 FQNEAQ, per germline (reference sequence). Unmatched junction bases numbered 4, after V lost 5 bases and J lost 5 bases. CDR3 size: 14 residues. Written as DNA, the CDR3 is TGTGCCAGCAGCCGATGGGACAGGGGGGAGACCCAGTACTTC. This gives the protein CASSRWDRGETQYF.

As concerns this clone: Distinct nucleotide sequences in the sample also encode this CDR3. This chain links TRBV5-1 with TRBJ1-5; a possible D gene is TRBD1 (5 bases). The CDR3 length is 15 residues. CDR1 SGHRS and CDR2 YFSETQ come from the germline V gene. V shed 0 bases and J shed 6 bases, with 13 bases lying between them. CDR3: CASSLDGGGGQPQHF. DNA of the CDR3: TGCGCCAGCAGCTTGGATGGCGGGGGAGGTCAGCCCCAGCATTTT.

Remarks on this clone: Given a much more abundant clone one base away, this may be a read error. Other nucleotide sequences in the sample specify the same CDR3. V and J are TRBV5-1 and TRBJ1-1; D remains ambiguous. CDR3 length equals 13 residues. CDR1 and CDR2 (germline): SGHRS, YFSETQ. V was clipped by 1 base and J by 3 bases, with 7 bases between them. Here the CDR3 DNA reads TGCGCCAGCAGCTTGAAGCAGGACACTGAAGCTTTCTTT. Residues: CASSLKQDTEAFF. Filled out from reference TRBV5-1 and TRBJ1-1, the complete variable domain reads KAGVTQTPRYLIKTRGQQVTLSCSPISGHRSVSWYQQTPGQGLQFLFEYFSETQRNKGNFPGRFSGRQFSNSRSEMNVSTLELGDSALYLCASSLKQDTEAFFGQGTRLTVV.

V usage is TRBV11-2 and J usage is TRBJ2-2, with D uncertain. The germline V gene encodes CDR1 SGHAT and CDR2 FQNNGV. Trimming pared 3 bases from V and 1 base from J, leaving 6 bases between. The CDR3 is made up of 14 amino acids. Here the CDR3 reads CASSLMRNTGELFF. The CDR3 region has the DNA TGTGCCAGCAGCTTGATGCGGAACACCGGGGAGCTGTTTTTT.

CDR3 sequence reads: CASSYGGQAEAFF. The DNA for the CDR3 is TGTGCCAGCAGTTACGGAGGACAGGCAGAAGCTTTCTTT. The chain links TRBV6-5 to TRBJ1-1; 7 positions match TRBD1. The junction had 5 bases not matched to a gene; V was cut back by 2 bases and J by 8 bases. The length of the CDR3 is 13 residues. Germline CDR1 MNHEY, CDR2 SVGAGI.

This sequence joins TRBV29-1 and TRBJ1-1; the D is unclear. V was clipped by 7 bases and J by 4 bases, with 13 bases between them. Germline V gene data show CDR1 as SQVTM and CDR2 as ANQGSEA. The CDR3 contains 12 residues. CDR3 nucleotides: TGCAGCGGGTCCCTCATCGGCACTGAAGCTTTCTTT. Protein: CSGSLIGTEAFF.

The rearrangement links TRBV4-1 to TRBJ1-5; D is unresolved. Germline V gene data show CDR1 as MGHRA and CDR2 as YSYEKL. The CDR3 is 15 amino acids. Trimming cost V 4 bases and J 1 base, with 11 bases left between them. The DNA for the CDR3 is TGCGCCAGCAGCCGAAGCGGGAGGAGCAATCAGCCCCAGCATTTT. This codes for CASSRSGRSNQPQHF.

The chain employs TRBV20-1 and TRBJ1-5; possible D gene TRBD1, 6 bases. The CDR3 spans 16 residues. V gave up 3 bases and J gave up 4 bases, with 19 bases separating them. CDR1 and CDR2 (germline): DFQATT, SNEGSKA (reference sequence). CDR3 DNA sequence: TGCAGTGCTAGTAGGCAGGGGACGGTGGTTAATCAGCCCCAGCATTTT. Its translation: CSASRQGTVVNQPQHF.

CDR3 residues: CASSETGGSNQPQHF. The CDR3 DNA reads TGTGCCAGCAGTGAAACGGGGGGTAGCAATCAGCCCCAGCATTTT. The chain uses TRBV6-1 and TRBJ1-5; a possible D gene is TRBD1 (5 bases). The ends were cut back, 2 bases at V and 0 bases at J, with 8 bases in the middle. Germline lookup yields CDR1 MNHNS and CDR2 SASEGT. This CDR3 is 15 amino acids long.

This chain uses TRBV4-1 with TRBJ2-3, with a tentative D call TRBD2 (7 bases). This CDR3 contains 11 residues. Looked up from germline, CDR1 is MGHRA and CDR2 is YSYEKL. V was pared by 7 bases and J by 10 bases, with 12 bases between. CDR3 residues: CASTQGRAQYF. The CDR3 region has the DNA TGCGCCAGCACCCAGGGGAGGGCGCAGTATTTT.

The V gene is TRBV5-4, the J gene TRBJ1-2; 9 nucleotides agree with TRBD1. Germline V gene data show CDR1 as SGHNT and CDR2 as YYREEE (reference sequence). After removal of 7 bases from V and 4 bases from J, the junction contained 5 bases not matched to a gene. The CDR3 runs to 13 residues. Written as DNA, the CDR3 is TGTGCCAGCGACTGGGGACAGGGCTATGGCTACACCTTC. Protein sequence: CASDWGQGYGYTF.

This chain links TRBV5-1 with TRBJ1-6; the D is unclear. This CDR3 region has 17 residues. Germline V lookup: CDR1 SGHRS, CDR2 YFSETQ. Trimming removed 0 bases at V and 7 bases at J, with 17 bases between. CDR3 protein: CASSLGPFGPINSPLHF. As DNA, the CDR3 is TGCGCCAGCAGCTTGGGGCCTTTTGGCCCCATCAATTCACCCCTCCACTTT.

This rearrangement joins TRBV24-1 to TRBJ2-1; 7 nucleotides match TRBD1. In germline, CDR1 is KGHDR, CDR2 SFDVKD. The CDR3 length is 14 residues. V lost 9 bases to trimming and J lost 5 bases; unmatched junction nucleotides: 9. Here the CDR3 reads CATSRTGDDNEQFF. CDR3 nucleotide sequence: TGTGCCACCTCCCGGACAGGCGACGACAATGAGCAGTTCTTC.

This chain connects TRBV28 to TRBJ1-3, with D tentatively TRBD1 (5 bases). CDR3 length: 15 residues. Trimming took off 2 bases at V and 10 bases at J, with 18 bases between the two ends. Germline-derived CDR1 and CDR2 are MDHEN and SYDVKM. The CDR3 nucleotides are TGTGCCAGCAGTTTAAGGGACCCGTGGGGAGGTACCATATATTTT. Translation: CASSLRDPWGGTIYF.

The genes are TRBV18 and TRBJ1-2; 9 bases agree with TRBD1. J was trimmed by 4 bases and V by 0 bases; bases with no gene match: 3. CDR3 size: 15 residues. Germline V gene sequence: CDR1 KGHSH, CDR2 LQKENI. The CDR3 DNA follows: TGTGCCAGCTCACCACCCCCGGGACAGGGCTATGGCTACACCTTC. It specifies CASSPPPGQGYGYTF.